These 4 T cell receptor beta chains originate from one sample sequenced in a study of T cell clonality in common variable immunodeficiency. Data came from immunoSEQ multiplex PCR; TCRdb stores just in-frame clones and leaves some out. This sample carries about 64,000 clones and no singletons, and 1.7% goes to the top ten. The sample was peripheral blood mononuclear cells. These TCRs come from a person aged 18 to 69 in good health.

This clone was observed many times. The CDR3 end falls 3 residues outside the read, so it is completed with the germline J gene. The chain links TRBV14 to TRBJ2-5; possibly TRBD1 for D (6 bases). CDR3 length: 15 residues. The V end was cut by 4 bases, the J end by 2 bases, with 14 bases between. Germline loops: CDR1 SGHDN, CDR2 FVKESK. CDR3 protein: CASSRRTGIQETQYF. CDR3 bases read: TGTGCCAGCAGCCGGCGAACAGGGATACAAGAGACC.

In this sample, this clone turned up many times. The read halts 3 residues ahead of the CDR3 end, with the missing end drawn from the germline J gene. The chain joins TRBV4-1 to TRBJ1-1; 9 nucleotides match TRBD1. Germline CDR1 and CDR2: MGHRA and YSYEKL. The CDR3 sequence is 15 residues long. After removal of 4 bases from V and 6 bases from J, the junction contained 9 bases not matched to a gene. The DNA read from the CDR3 is TGCGCCAGCAGCCCATCCGGGACAGGGATCTCTGAA. It codes for CASSPSGTGISE. The full CDR3 protein is CASSPSGTGISEAFF.

This clone was detected many times. The CDR3 bases that were read are TGTGCCATCCATCCAGGGGTTGGTCTCGGGGAG. This sequence encodes CAIHPGVGLGE. The full CDR3 protein is CAIHPGVGLGELFF. V and J are TRBV10-3 and TRBJ2-2, with D possibly matching TRBD1 (6 bases). The read ends 3 residues early relative to the CDR3; the germline J gene fills the gap. Trimming removed 8 bases from V and 7 bases from J, with 17 bases in between. The CDR3 is made up of 14 amino acids. Germline V gene data show CDR1 as ENHRY and CDR2 as SYGVKD.

This clone was recorded at least ten times. The DNA read from the CDR3 is TGCAGTGCTAGAGTTTTAAGGACTAGCGGAGCCACAGATACG. Its translation is CSARVLRTSGATDT. Given in full, the CDR3 is CSARVLRTSGATDTQYF. The chain carries TRBV20-1 and TRBJ2-3, with 10 bases fitting TRBD2. The read stops 3 residues short of the end of the CDR3; the missing end is completed from the germline J gene. Germline V CDR1 and CDR2: DFQATT, SNEGSKA (reference sequence). Trimming removed 1 base from V and 2 bases from J; junction bases left unmatched: 9. This CDR3 is built from 17 residues.